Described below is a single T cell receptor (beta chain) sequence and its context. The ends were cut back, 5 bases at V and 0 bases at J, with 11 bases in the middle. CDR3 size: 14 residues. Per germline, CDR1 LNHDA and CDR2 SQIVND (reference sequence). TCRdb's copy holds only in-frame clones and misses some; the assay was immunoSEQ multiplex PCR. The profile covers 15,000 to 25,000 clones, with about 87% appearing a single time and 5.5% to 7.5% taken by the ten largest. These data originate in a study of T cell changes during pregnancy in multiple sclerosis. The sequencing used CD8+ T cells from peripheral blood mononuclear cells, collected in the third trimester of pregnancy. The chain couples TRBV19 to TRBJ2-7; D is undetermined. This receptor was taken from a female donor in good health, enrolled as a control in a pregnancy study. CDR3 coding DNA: TGTGCCAGTAGTTTAGGGCAAGTCTCCTACGAGCAGTACTTC. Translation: CASSLGQVSYEQYF.